What follows describes a single T cell receptor (beta chain). Its target is unknown. The method was immunoSEQ multiplex PCR; TCRdb's version includes in-frame clones alone and lacks a portion of them. The sample yields 410,000 or so clones, roughly 90% seen once. The record originates from a study of Ad26.COV2.S vaccination and SARS-CoV-2 variants. Study results and caveats: For non-spike TCRs, breadth in vaccine recipients resembled that in placebo recipients.

V was cut by 4 bases and J by 1 base, with 13 bases left in between. This CDR3 spans 15 amino acids. Per the germline V gene, CDR1 is MGHDK and CDR2 is SYGVNS. Treatment meaning: roughly 20 received Ad26.COV2.S at low or high dose, single or two shots; a few received placebo; per-sample allocation not given. Day 63 after the first vaccine or placebo injection was the time point for sampling. It was Wuhan-strain SARS-CoV-2 spike that the Ad26 vaccine vector expressed. This material consisted of peripheral blood, taken in a trial of Ad26.COV2.S vaccine versus placebo. The receptor's source is a person aged 18-60 years who received the Ad26.COV2.S COVID-19 vaccine or a placebo. The J gene is TRBJ2-5, the V gene TRBV25-1; TRBD2 might be the D (6 bases). CDR3 sequence (DNA): TGTGCCAGCAGTGCCGGGAGCGGAATCCAAGAGACCCAGTACTTC. This translates into CASSAGSGIQETQYF.